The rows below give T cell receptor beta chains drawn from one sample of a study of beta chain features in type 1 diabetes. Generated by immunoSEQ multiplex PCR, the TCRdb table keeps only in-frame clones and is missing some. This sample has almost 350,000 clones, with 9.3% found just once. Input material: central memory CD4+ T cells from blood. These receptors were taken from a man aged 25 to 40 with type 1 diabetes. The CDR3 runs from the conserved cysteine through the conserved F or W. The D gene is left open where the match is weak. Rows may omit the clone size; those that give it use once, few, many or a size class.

CDR3: CASSLSDASYNEQFF; DNA: TGCGCCAGCAGCTTGTCGGATGCCTCCTACAATGAGCAGTTCTTC; D: NA; V: TRBV5-1; size: NA; J: TRBJ2-1
CDR3: CASSLGTSGAGELFF; DNA: TGCGCCAGCAGCCTCGGGACTAGCGGTGCCGGGGAGCTGTTTTTT; D: TRBD2; V: TRBV4-1; size: few; J: TRBJ2-2
CDR3: CASSMRPGPGDTQYF; DNA: TGTGCCAGTAGCATGCGCCCAGGACCGGGAGATACGCAGTATTTT; D: NA; V: TRBV19; size: NA; J: TRBJ2-3
CDR3: CASRVAPEEPQHF; DNA: TGCGCCAGCCGGGTCGCCCCAGAAGAGCCCCAGCATTTT; D: NA; V: TRBV5-1; size: NA; J: TRBJ1-5
CDR3: CASSARDGVVSPLHF; DNA: TGTGCCAGCAGTGCCCGGGACGGTGTGGTTTCACCCCTCCACTTT; D: NA; V: TRBV6-5; size: NA; J: TRBJ1-6
CDR3: CSVENRGEAFF; DNA: TGCAGCGTTGAAAACAGGGGCGAAGCTTTCTTT; D: TRBD1; V: TRBV29-1; size: few; J: TRBJ1-1
CDR3: CAWTLTDQRGGYTF; DNA: TGTGCCTGGACTTTGACGGATCAACGGGGAGGCTACACCTTC; D: NA; V: TRBV30; size: NA; J: TRBJ1-2
CDR3: CASSEQGLAAKNIQYF; DNA: TGTGCCAGCTCTGAACAGGGTTTGGCGGCCAAAAACATTCAGTACTTC; D: NA; V: TRBV18; size: many; J: TRBJ2-4
CDR3: CASSQDLGREGQTQYF; DNA: TGTGCCAGCAGCCAAGATCTAGGAAGGGAGGGACAGACCCAGTACTTC; D: TRBD2; V: TRBV14; size: few; J: TRBJ2-5
CDR3: CASSSQQDTQYF; DNA: TGTGCCAGCAGTTCACAGCAAGATACGCAGTATTTT; D: NA; V: TRBV28; size: few; J: TRBJ2-3
CDR3: CATRTSSYEQYF; DNA: TGTGCCACAAGGACTAGCTCCTACGAGCAGTACTTC; D: TRBD2; V: TRBV30; size: NA; J: TRBJ2-7
CDR3: CASSIPCQRGGMETQYF; DNA: TGTGCCAGCAGCATCCCTTGCCAGCGGGGGGGCATGGAGACCCAGTACTTC; D: TRBD2; V: TRBV13; size: few; J: TRBJ2-5
CDR3: CASSKQGVLQPQHF; DNA: TGTGCCAGCAGCAAACAGGGTGTTCTTCAGCCCCAGCATTTT; D: NA; V: TRBV7-2; size: NA; J: TRBJ1-5
CDR3: CASSLVGHTQYF; DNA: TGTGCCAGCAGCTTGGTCGGACATACGCAGTATTTT; D: NA; V: TRBV5-8; size: NA; J: TRBJ2-3
CDR3: CASSADRALRDTQYF; DNA: TGTGCCAGCAGTGCCGACAGGGCGCTTAGAGATACGCAGTATTTT; D: TRBD1; V: TRBV6-1; size: NA; J: TRBJ2-3
CDR3: CASSIITQETQYF; DNA: TGTGCCAGCAGTATTATCACTCAAGAGACCCAGTACTTC; D: NA; V: TRBV28; size: NA; J: TRBJ2-5
CDR3: CASSLGQAIQYF; DNA: TGTGCCAGCAGCTTGGGACAGGCCATTCAGTACTTC; D: NA; V: TRBV5-4; size: few; J: TRBJ2-4
CDR3: CASSSGTGLMNSPLHF; DNA: TGTGCCAGCAGCTCCGGGACAGGTTTGATGAATTCACCCCTCCACTTT; D: TRBD1; V: TRBV2; size: few; J: TRBJ1-6
CDR3: CASRTSTGELFF; DNA: TGTGCCAGCAGGACTTCCACCGGGGAGCTGTTTTTT; D: NA; V: TRBV28; size: few; J: TRBJ2-2
CDR3: CASSLDDPSSEKLFF; DNA: TGTGCCAGCAGCTTAGATGACCCGTCCTCTGAAAAACTGTTTTTT; D: NA; V: TRBV5-4; size: NA; J: TRBJ1-4
CDR3: CASSRLDGSYEQYF; DNA: TGTGCCAGCAGCCGCCTAGACGGCTCCTACGAGCAGTACTTC; D: NA; V: TRBV14; size: NA; J: TRBJ2-7
CDR3: CASSVVASGANVLTF; DNA: TGTGCCAGCAGCGTAGTAGCCTCTGGGGCCAACGTCCTGACTTTC; D: NA; V: TRBV9; size: NA; J: TRBJ2-6
CDR3: CASSLDGGRTGELFF; DNA: TGTGCCAGCAGTCTGGACGGGGGGCGCACCGGGGAGCTGTTTTTT; D: NA; V: TRBV2; size: NA; J: TRBJ2-2
CDR3: CASSLGQGETEAFF; DNA: TGTGCCAGCAGCTTAGGGCAGGGGGAAACTGAAGCTTTCTTT; D: TRBD1; V: TRBV7-9; size: few; J: TRBJ1-1
CDR3: CASSLVGTGAEFF; DNA: NA; D: NA; V: TRBV7-2; size: NA; J: TRBJ2-1
CDR3: CASSPPMGETQYF; DNA: TGTGCCAGCAGCCCGCCGATGGGGGAGACCCAGTACTTC; D: NA; V: TRBV7-9; size: NA; J: TRBJ2-5
CDR3: CASSPPRTLETQYF; DNA: TGTGCCAGCAGCCCCCCTCGGACACTAGAGACCCAGTACTTC; D: NA; V: TRBV7-9; size: few; J: TRBJ2-5
CDR3: CASSLGPGAGSNTEAFF; DNA: TGTGCCAGCAGCTTAGGCCCAGGAGCCGGAAGCAACACTGAAGCTTTCTTT; D: NA; V: TRBV7-2; size: NA; J: TRBJ1-1
CDR3: CASSVGPGNQPQHF; DNA: TGTGCCAGCAGCGTCGGCCCTGGCAATCAGCCCCAGCATTTT; D: NA; V: TRBV9; size: few; J: TRBJ1-5
CDR3: CASSQDGQTFYGYTF; DNA: TGTGCCAGCAGCCAAGATGGTCAGACCTTCTATGGCTACACCTTC; D: NA; V: TRBV14; size: few; J: TRBJ1-2
CDR3: CSVDKGQGGYEQYF; DNA: TGCAGCGTTGATAAGGGACAGGGTGGCTACGAGCAGTACTTC; D: TRBD1; V: TRBV29-1; size: few; J: TRBJ2-7
CDR3: CASSPGLWGTEAFF; DNA: TGTGCCAGCAGCCCTGGACTGTGGGGGACTGAAGCTTTCTTT; D: NA; V: TRBV11-2; size: few; J: TRBJ1-1
CDR3: CASSVGGKNIQYF; DNA: TGTGCCAGCAGCGTAGGGGGCAAAAACATTCAGTACTTC; D: NA; V: TRBV9; size: few; J: TRBJ2-4
CDR3: CASSLRESGELFF; DNA: TGTGCCAGCAGCTTAAGGGAATCCGGGGAGCTGTTTTTT; D: NA; V: TRBV7-6; size: few; J: TRBJ2-2
CDR3: CAISVGEGQPQETQYF; DNA: TGTGCCATCAGTGTTGGTGAGGGGCAGCCTCAAGAGACCCAGTACTTC; D: NA; V: TRBV10-3; size: NA; J: TRBJ2-5
CDR3: CASSVEDRPGELFF; DNA: TGTGCCAGCAGCGTAGAAGATAGGCCCGGGGAGCTGTTTTTT; D: NA; V: TRBV9; size: few; J: TRBJ2-2
CDR3: CASSLLGLAGLNEQFF; DNA: TGTGCCAGCAGCCTGCTGGGACTAGCGGGGTTAAATGAGCAGTTCTTC; D: TRBD2; V: TRBV7-2; size: NA; J: TRBJ2-1
CDR3: CASSLAGGRDSPLHF; DNA: TGTGCCAGCAGCTTAGCTGGGGGGCGCGATTCACCCCTCCACTTT; D: NA; V: TRBV7-8; size: NA; J: TRBJ1-6
CDR3: CASSQELQGLSRAEQYF; DNA: TGCGCCAGCAGCCAGGAATTACAGGGACTTTCCCGCGCCGAGCAGTACTTC; D: NA; V: TRBV4-3; size: few; J: TRBJ2-7
CDR3: CASRLGLPGGTDTQYF; DNA: TGTGCCAGCAGATTGGGGCTTCCCGGGGGCACAGATACGCAGTATTTT; D: NA; V: TRBV27; size: few; J: TRBJ2-3